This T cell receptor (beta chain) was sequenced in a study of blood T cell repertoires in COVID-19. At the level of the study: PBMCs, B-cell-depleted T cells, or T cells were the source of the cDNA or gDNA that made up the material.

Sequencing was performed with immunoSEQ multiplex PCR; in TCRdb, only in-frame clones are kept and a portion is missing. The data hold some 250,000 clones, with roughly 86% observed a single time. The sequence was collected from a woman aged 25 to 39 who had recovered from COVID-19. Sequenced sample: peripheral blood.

CDR3: CASSQDRGGAQYF. The CDR3 DNA sequence: TGTGCCAGCAGCCAAGACAGGGGAGGGGCCCAGTACTTC. The J gene is TRBJ2-5, the V gene TRBV14; a possible D gene is TRBD2 (7 bases). Trimming cost V 0 bases and J 9 bases, with 11 bases left between them. Germline V CDR1 and CDR2: SGHDN, FVKESK. The CDR3 extends over 13 amino acids.